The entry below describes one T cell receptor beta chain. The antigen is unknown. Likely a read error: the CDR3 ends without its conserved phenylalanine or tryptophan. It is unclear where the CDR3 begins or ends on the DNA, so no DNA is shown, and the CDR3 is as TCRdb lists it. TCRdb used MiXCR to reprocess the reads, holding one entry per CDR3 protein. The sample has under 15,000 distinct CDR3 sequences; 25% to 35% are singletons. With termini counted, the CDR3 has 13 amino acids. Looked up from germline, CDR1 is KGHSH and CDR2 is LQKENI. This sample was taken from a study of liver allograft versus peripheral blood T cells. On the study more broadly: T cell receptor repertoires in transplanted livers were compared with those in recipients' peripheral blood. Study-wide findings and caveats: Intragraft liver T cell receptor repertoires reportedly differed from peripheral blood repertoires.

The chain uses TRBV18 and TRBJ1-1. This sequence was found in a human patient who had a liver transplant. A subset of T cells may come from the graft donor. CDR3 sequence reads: CASSPTTNTEEGG.